The clone carrying this T cell receptor (beta chain) was detected a few times. This entry is derived from a study of T cell repertoires in cytomegalovirus infection. On the study more broadly: Indicated by public TCR beta signatures were CMV infection and matching HLA type.

One entry per CDR3 protein results from TCRdb running MiXCR on the reads. The sample lists roughly 720,000 distinct CDR3 sequences; 35% to 40% were seen once. The CDR3 is 14 residues long. V was shortened by 2 bases and J by 2 bases, with 8 bases between the two germline ends. Germline CDR1 reads MNHEY; CDR2 reads SMNVEV (reference sequence). The gene calls are TRBV27 and TRBJ2-3; D gene uncertain. The sample taken for sequencing was PBMCs. The receptor was isolated from a human donor in good health (CMV status not recorded). Some clones in this sample may be carry-over from other donors' samples. The CDR3 coding sequence is TGTGCCAGCAGTTTACTAAGAACCACAGATACGCAGTATTTT. Its translation: CASSLLRTTDTQYF.